Listed below are T cell receptor beta chains from one sample, sequenced in a study of CD8 T cells in ankylosing spondylitis. TCRdb processed the 5' RACE reads anew with MiXCR; each CDR3 protein has one entry. The table has tens of thousands of distinct CDR3 sequences, approximately 10% seen once. The sequenced material came from blood, either unsorted or a sorted T cell fraction (not recorded which). These receptors all stem from a male donor with ankylosing spondylitis or in good health (not recorded which). CDR3s include the opening cysteine and the closing phenylalanine or tryptophan. D genes are given only for firm matches. Clone size is not always given. Where it is, it says once, few, many or a class for expanded clones.

few	TRBV7-2	TRBJ2-3	14	.	TGTGCCAGCAGCTTAGCCCAACCCACAGATACGCAGTATTTT	CASSLAQPTDTQYF
many	TRBV5-6	TRBJ2-3	12	.	TGTGCCAGCAGCTTGGAGTGGGATACGCAGTATTTT	CASSLEWDTQYF
many	TRBV12-3/TRBV12-4	TRBJ2-2	16	.	TGTGCCAGCAACCGGGGATCACAGGTCAACACCGGGGAGCTGTTTTTT	CASNRGSQVNTGELFF
.	TRBV7-2	TRBJ1-3	15	.	TGTGCCAGCAGCTTAGCGGTTACGGCTGGAAACACCATATATTTT	CASSLAVTAGNTIYF
many	TRBV20-1	TRBJ1-2	12	.	TGCAGTGCTGTCCCGGGCTTCTATGGCTACACCTTC	CSAVPGFYGYTF
many	TRBV12-3/TRBV12-4	TRBJ1-1	16	.	TGTGCCAGCAGTCCACAACCGGGACGGATGAACACTGAAGCTTTCTTT	CASSPQPGRMNTEAFF
many	TRBV5-1	TRBJ1-4	14	.	TGCGCCACGACATCCGGGACAACTAATGAAAAACTGTTTTTT	CATTSGTTNEKLFF
many	TRBV29-1	TRBJ1-1	12	.	TGCAGCGTTGTCGGTCAGAACACTGAAGCTTTCTTT	CSVVGQNTEAFF
.	TRBV12-3/TRBV12-4	TRBJ1-1	11	.	TGTGCCAGCAGTTTAGGTTCTGAAGCTTTCTTT	CASSLGSEAFF
many	TRBV20-1	TRBJ1-5	14	.	TGCAGTGCTAGTCAGGGTTATAGCAATCAGCCCCAGCATTTT	CSASQGYSNQPQHF
once	TRBV19	TRBJ2-1	16	TRBD2	TGTGCCAGTAATGGGCCGGGGGGGCATTCCTACAATGAGCAGTTCTTC	CASNGPGGHSYNEQFF
many	TRBV12-3/TRBV12-4	TRBJ2-1	13	TRBD2	TGTGCCAGCAGTTTCCAGCGGGGGGGCGATATGTTCTTC	CASSFQRGGDMFF
.	TRBV5-1	TRBJ2-6	15	.	TGCGCCAGCAGCCCGACAGACTCTGGGGCCAACGTCCTGACTTTC	CASSPTDSGANVLTF
many	TRBV10-3	TRBJ2-7	12	.	TGTGCCATCAGTGGGGGAGGCTACGAGCAGTACTTC	CAISGGGYEQYF
.	TRBV15	TRBJ2-6	15	.	TGTGCCACCAGCAGAGTGACCTCTGGGGCCAACGTCCTGACTTTC	CATSRVTSGANVLTF
few	TRBV7-8	TRBJ1-1	16	.	TGTGCCAGCAGCTCCCGTTATGTCCGGGAGAACACTGAAGCTTTCTTT	CASSSRYVRENTEAFF
.	TRBV7-2	TRBJ2-1	16	.	TGTGCCAGCAGCTTACACCTCCAACGGCTCAACAATGAGCAGTTCTTC	CASSLHLQRLNNEQFF
many	TRBV3-1	TRBJ2-7	13	.	TGTGCCAGCAGCCAAGATCGGAGGAACGAGCAGTACTTC	CASSQDRRNEQYF
few	TRBV29-1	TRBJ2-5	15	.	TGCAGCGTTGAGAAGTGGGGGGCGTGGGAAGAGACCCAGTACTTC	CSVEKWGAWEETQYF
many	TRBV28	TRBJ2-7	14	.	TGTGCCAGCAGTCTGACAGGAGGCGTGGGCGAGCAGTACTTC	CASSLTGGVGEQYF
once	TRBV19	TRBJ1-2	16	.	TGTGCCACTAGTCCCTCGGGCCTCCCCCAGAACTATGGCTACACCTTC	CATSPSGLPQNYGYTF
many	TRBV20-1	TRBJ2-3	13	TRBD2	TGCAGTGCTAGACTAGCGGGGACAGATACGCAGTATTTT	CSARLAGTDTQYF
.	TRBV5-1	TRBJ1-1	13	.	TGCGCCAGCGCGCCGGGCGTGAACACTGAAGCTTTCTTT	CASAPGVNTEAFF
many	TRBV5-1	TRBJ2-3	16	.	TGCGCCAGCAGCTTTGAGGGGGATCCGGGCACAGATACGCAGTATTTT	CASSFEGDPGTDTQYF
many	TRBV10-3	TRBJ2-7	15	.	TGTGCCATCAAGCCTCAGGGCAGTATCACCTACGAGCAGTACTTC	CAIKPQGSITYEQYF
many	TRBV6-1	TRBJ1-1	14	TRBD1	TGTGCCAGCAGTCCCCGGGACAGGGACACTGAAGCTTTCTTT	CASSPRDRDTEAFF
many	TRBV19	TRBJ1-6	14	TRBD1	TGTGCCAGTAGTATCCGGGACAGTAATTCACCCCTCCACTTT	CASSIRDSNSPLHF
few	TRBV3-1	TRBJ2-5	14	.	TGTGCCAGCAGCCAAGTGTTGGGGGGTGAGACCCAGTACTTC	CASSQVLGGETQYF
many	TRBV5-1	TRBJ1-3	17	.	TGCGCCAGCAGCTTGGCGGGCAGCTCCATCTCTGGAAACACCATATATTTT	CASSLAGSSISGNTIYF
.	TRBV12-3/TRBV12-4	TRBJ2-3	15	.	TGTGCCAGCAGTCCCCTGACCCTCCGCACAGATACGCAGTATTTT	CASSPLTLRTDTQYF
.	TRBV5-1	TRBJ1-1	15	.	TGCGCCAGCAGCTTGGGGCCCGACAGGAACACTGAAGCTTTCTTT	CASSLGPDRNTEAFF
few	TRBV7-9	TRBJ2-1	15	TRBD1	TGTGCCAGCAGCTTAGGACAGGGCCCCTACAATGAGCAGTTCTTC	CASSLGQGPYNEQFF
many	TRBV5-1	TRBJ2-2	16	TRBD1	TGCGCCAGCAGCGCACCGGACAGGGCGGACACCGGGGAGCTGTTTTTT	CASSAPDRADTGELFF
.	TRBV12-3/TRBV12-4	TRBJ2-7	13	.	TGTGCCAGCAGTTCGCCCAACTCCTACGAGCAGTACTTC	CASSSPNSYEQYF
few	TRBV5-1	TRBJ1-3	14	.	TGCGCCAGCAGCTTGGACAGAGATGGAAACACCATATATTTT	CASSLDRDGNTIYF
.	TRBV12-3/TRBV12-4	TRBJ1-3	16	TRBD1	TGTGCCAGCAGACGTCCCGGGACAGGGACCGGAAACACCATATATTTT	CASRRPGTGTGNTIYF
many	TRBV12-3/TRBV12-4	TRBJ2-7	14	.	TGTGCCAGCAGTTTTAGACAGGACTCCTACGAGCAGTACTTC	CASSFRQDSYEQYF
few	TRBV14	TRBJ1-2	14	TRBD1	TGTGCCAGCGGATCGACAGGGGAGTACCATGGCTACACCTTC	CASGSTGEYHGYTF
many	TRBV14	TRBJ2-3	15	.	TGTGCCAGCAGCTCTCTAGGCGTGTATGCAGATACGCAGTATTTT	CASSSLGVYADTQYF
many	TRBV6-1	TRBJ1-2	14	.	TGTGCCAGCAGTGAAGCGGTACGGTCCTATGGCTACACCTTC	CASSEAVRSYGYTF
many	TRBV12-3/TRBV12-4	TRBJ1-4	14	.	TGTGCCAGCAGTTCCACACAGGGTGTTTTCAAACTGTTTTTT	CASSSTQGVFKLFF
few	TRBV28	TRBJ1-2	15	.	TGTGCCAGCAGTTTAGGGGGCGGTTTCAACTATGGCTACACCTTC	CASSLGGGFNYGYTF
.	TRBV7-6	TRBJ2-2	14	.	TGTGCCAGCAGCTTAGTGGGGAGCACCGGGGAGCTGTTTTTT	CASSLVGSTGELFF
many	TRBV5-1	TRBJ1-5	16	TRBD1	TGCGCCAGCAGCCCGGGACAGGGGCTTGGGAATCAGCCCCAGCATTTT	CASSPGQGLGNQPQHF
.	TRBV5-1	TRBJ2-3	13	.	TGCGCCAGCAGCTTGGATACCACAGATACGCAGTATTTT	CASSLDTTDTQYF
few	TRBV5-1	TRBJ2-7	14	.	TGCGCCAGCAGCTTGGTGGGGGGGCTCAACGAGCAGTACTTC	CASSLVGGLNEQYF
many	TRBV5-1	TRBJ2-7	14	.	TGCGCCAGCAGCTTGCGTTGGGAAAACTACGAGCAGTACTTC	CASSLRWENYEQYF
few	TRBV14	TRBJ2-7	15	TRBD1	TGTGCCAGCAGCCAAGACTCGGCAGGGGGCAACGAGCAGTACTTC	CASSQDSAGGNEQYF
many	TRBV29-1	TRBJ2-7	14	TRBD1	TGCAGCGTTGCCAGGGGACAGGGATACTACGAGCAGTACTTC	CSVARGQGYYEQYF
medium-sized	TRBV6-1	TRBJ2-3	16	TRBD2	TGTGCCAGCAGTCCTCTAGCGGGGGGGCAAACAGATACGCAGTATTTT	CASSPLAGGQTDTQYF
many	TRBV5-1	TRBJ2-7	15	.	TGCGCCAGCAGCTTGGCCGTGTTTTCTACCTACGAGCAGTACTTC	CASSLAVFSTYEQYF
many	TRBV30	TRBJ2-7	14	.	TGTGCCTGGAGTGTCGGGACTCTTGGCGACGAGCAGTACTTC	CAWSVGTLGDEQYF
.	TRBV28	TRBJ2-1	18	.	TGTGCCAGCAGTTTATTTTTCTCCGGTAGGGGCTCCTACAATGAGCAGTTCTTC	CASSLFFSGRGSYNEQFF
many	TRBV12-3/TRBV12-4	TRBJ2-3	15	TRBD1	TGTGCCAGCAGTCATCGGACAGGGGCGGCAGATACGCAGTATTTT	CASSHRTGAADTQYF
few	TRBV4-2	TRBJ2-5	16	TRBD2	TGTGCCAGCAGCCGGACTAGCGGGGGGAGTTGGGAGACCCAGTACTTC	CASSRTSGGSWETQYF
few	TRBV28	TRBJ2-3	15	.	TGTGCCAGCAGTTTTAAGGGGGGTCCCACAGATACGCAGTATTTT	CASSFKGGPTDTQYF
many	TRBV5-5	TRBJ1-2	13	.	TGTGCCAGCAGCCGAACAAATAACTATGGCTACACCTTC	CASSRTNNYGYTF
few	TRBV30	TRBJ2-1	14	.	TGTGCCTGGAAAAGGTTCGGACTATACAATGAGCAGTTCTTC	CAWKRFGLYNEQFF